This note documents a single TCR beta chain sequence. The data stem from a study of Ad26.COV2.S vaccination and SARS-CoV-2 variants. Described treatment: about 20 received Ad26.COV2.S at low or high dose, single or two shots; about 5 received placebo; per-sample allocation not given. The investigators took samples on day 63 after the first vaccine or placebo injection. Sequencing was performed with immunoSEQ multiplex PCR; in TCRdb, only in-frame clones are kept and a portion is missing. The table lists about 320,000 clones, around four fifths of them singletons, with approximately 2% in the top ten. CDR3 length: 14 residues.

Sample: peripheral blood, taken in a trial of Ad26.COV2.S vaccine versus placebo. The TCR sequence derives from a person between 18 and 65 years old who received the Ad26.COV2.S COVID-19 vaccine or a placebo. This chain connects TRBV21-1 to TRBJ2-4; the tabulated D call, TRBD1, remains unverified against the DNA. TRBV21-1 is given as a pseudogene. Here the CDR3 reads CASSKGGQRNIQYF. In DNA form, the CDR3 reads TGTGCCAGCAGCAAAGGTGGGCAGAGAAACATTCAGTACTTC.